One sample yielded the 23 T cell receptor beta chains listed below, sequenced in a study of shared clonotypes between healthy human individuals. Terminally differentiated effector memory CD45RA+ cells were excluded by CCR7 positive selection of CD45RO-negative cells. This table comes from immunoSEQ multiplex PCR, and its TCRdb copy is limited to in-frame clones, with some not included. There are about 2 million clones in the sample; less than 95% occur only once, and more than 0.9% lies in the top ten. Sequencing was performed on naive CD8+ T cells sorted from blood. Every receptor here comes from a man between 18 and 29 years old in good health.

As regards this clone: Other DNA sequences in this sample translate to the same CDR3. The CDR3 DNA sequence: TGTGCCTGGACCGGGACGGGAAACACCGGGGAGCTGTTTTTT. Its protein is CAWTGTGNTGELFF. The chain carries TRBV30 and TRBJ2-2; D possibly matches TRBD1 or TRBD2 (5 bases each). Trimming removed 4 bases at V and 2 bases at J, with 11 bases between. This CDR3 region has 14 residues. The germline V gene has CDR1 GTSNPN and CDR2 SVGIG (reference sequence).

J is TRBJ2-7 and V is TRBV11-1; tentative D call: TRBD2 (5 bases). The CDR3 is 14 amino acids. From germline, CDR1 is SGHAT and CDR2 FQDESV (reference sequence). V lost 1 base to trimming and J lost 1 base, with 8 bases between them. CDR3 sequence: CASSLDGESYEQYF. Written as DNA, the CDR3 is TGTGCCAGCAGCTTAGACGGGGAGTCCTACGAGCAGTACTTC.

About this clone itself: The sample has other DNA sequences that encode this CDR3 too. CDR3 sequence: CASSVGGGTVEAFF. For the CDR3, the DNA is TGTGCCAGCAGCGTAGGAGGTGGTACCGTTGAAGCTTTCTTT. This chain joins TRBV9 and TRBJ1-1; D not certain. The CDR3 is 14 residues long. The germline CDR1 and CDR2 sequences are SGDLS and YYNGEE. The germline V and J ends were trimmed by 0 bases and 7 bases, with 13 bases remaining between them.

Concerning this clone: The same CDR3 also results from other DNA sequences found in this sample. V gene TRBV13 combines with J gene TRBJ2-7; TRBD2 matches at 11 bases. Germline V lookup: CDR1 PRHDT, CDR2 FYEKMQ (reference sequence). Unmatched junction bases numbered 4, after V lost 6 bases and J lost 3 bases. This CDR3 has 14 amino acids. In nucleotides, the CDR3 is TGTGCCAGCAGTTACGGGACTAGCGGCTACGAGCAGTACTTC. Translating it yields CASSYGTSGYEQYF.

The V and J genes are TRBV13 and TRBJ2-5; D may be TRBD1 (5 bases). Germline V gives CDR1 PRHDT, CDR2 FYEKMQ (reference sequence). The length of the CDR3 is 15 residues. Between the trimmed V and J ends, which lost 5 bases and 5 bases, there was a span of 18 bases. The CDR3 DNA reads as TGTGCCAGCAGCCTCGGAGCAGGGTATGGCGAGACCCAGTACTTC. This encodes CASSLGAGYGETQYF.

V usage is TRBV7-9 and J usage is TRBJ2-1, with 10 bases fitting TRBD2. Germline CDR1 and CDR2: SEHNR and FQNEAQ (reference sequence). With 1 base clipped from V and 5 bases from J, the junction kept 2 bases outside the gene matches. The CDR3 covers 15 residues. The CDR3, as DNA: TGTGCCAGCAGCTTAGTAGGACTAGCGGACAATGAGCAGTTCTTC. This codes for CASSLVGLADNEQFF.

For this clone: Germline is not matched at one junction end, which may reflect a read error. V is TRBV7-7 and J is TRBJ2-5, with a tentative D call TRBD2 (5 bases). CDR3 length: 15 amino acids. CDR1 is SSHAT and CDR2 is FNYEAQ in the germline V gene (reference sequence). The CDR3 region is CASSLGQGLQETQYF. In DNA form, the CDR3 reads TGTGCTAGCAGCTTAGGGCAAGGACTCCAAGAGACCCAGTACTTC.

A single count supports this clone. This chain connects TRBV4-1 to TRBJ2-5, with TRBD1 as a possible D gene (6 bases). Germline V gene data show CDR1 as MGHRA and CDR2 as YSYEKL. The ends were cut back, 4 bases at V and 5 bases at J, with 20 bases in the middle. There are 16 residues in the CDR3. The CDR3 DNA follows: TGCGCCAGCAGCCCCCGACCCGCAGGGGTCGAGGAGACCCAGTACTTC. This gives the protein CASSPRPAGVEETQYF.

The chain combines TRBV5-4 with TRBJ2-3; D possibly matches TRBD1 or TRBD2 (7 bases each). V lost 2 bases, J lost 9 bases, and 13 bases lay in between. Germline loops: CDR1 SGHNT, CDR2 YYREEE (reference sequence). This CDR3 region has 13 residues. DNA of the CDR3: TGTGCCAGCAGCTTCCAGGGGGAGGGCACGCAGTATTTT. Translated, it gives CASSFQGEGTQYF.

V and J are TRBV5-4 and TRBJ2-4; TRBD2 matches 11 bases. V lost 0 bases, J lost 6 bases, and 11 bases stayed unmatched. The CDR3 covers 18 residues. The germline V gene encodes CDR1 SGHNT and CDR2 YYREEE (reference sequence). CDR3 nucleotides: TGTGCCAGCAGCTTGGCCTTAGCGGGGGGGTTGACGGGAAACATTCAGTACTTC. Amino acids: CASSLALAGGLTGNIQYF. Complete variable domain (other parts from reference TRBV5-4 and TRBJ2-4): ETGVTQSPTHLIKTRGQQVTLRCSSQSGHNTVSWYQQALGQGPQFIFQYYREEENGRGNFPPRFSGLQFPNYSSELNVNALELDDSALYLCASSLALAGGLTGNIQYFGAGTRLSVL.

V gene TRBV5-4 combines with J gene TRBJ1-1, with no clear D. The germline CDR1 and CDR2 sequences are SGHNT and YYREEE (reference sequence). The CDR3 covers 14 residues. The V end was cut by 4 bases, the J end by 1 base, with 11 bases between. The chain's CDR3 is CASSNARQNTEAFF. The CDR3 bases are TGTGCCAGCAGCAACGCCAGACAGAACACTGAAGCTTTCTTT.

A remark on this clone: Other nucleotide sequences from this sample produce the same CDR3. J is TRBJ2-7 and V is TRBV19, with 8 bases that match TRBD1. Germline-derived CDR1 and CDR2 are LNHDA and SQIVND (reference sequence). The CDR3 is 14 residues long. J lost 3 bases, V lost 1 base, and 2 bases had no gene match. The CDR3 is CASSIADRDYEQYF. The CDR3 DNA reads TGTGCCAGTAGTATAGCGGACAGGGACTACGAGCAGTACTTC. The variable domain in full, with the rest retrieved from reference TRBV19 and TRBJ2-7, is DGGITQSPKYLFRKEGQNVTLSCEQNLNHDAMYWYRQDPGQGLRLIYYSQIVNDFQKGDIAEGYSVSREKKESFPLTVTSAQKNPTAFYLCASSIADRDYEQYFGPGTRLTVT.

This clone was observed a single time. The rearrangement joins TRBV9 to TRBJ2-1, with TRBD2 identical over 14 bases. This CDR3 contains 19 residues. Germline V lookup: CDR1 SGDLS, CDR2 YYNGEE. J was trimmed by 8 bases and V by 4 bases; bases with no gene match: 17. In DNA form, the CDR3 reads TGTGCCAGCAGCCCCTGGGACTGGGGACTAGCGGGAGCAGGGTATGAGCAGTTCTTC. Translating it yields CASSPWDWGLAGAGYEQFF.

CDR3 region: CASSYSGAPTDTQYF. Written as DNA, the CDR3 is TGTGCCAGCAGTTACTCAGGGGCCCCCACAGATACGCAGTATTTT. V gene TRBV6-6 combines with J gene TRBJ2-3, with D possibly being TRBD1 (5 bases). The CDR3 covers 15 residues. V was shortened by 0 bases and J by 2 bases, with 9 bases between the two germline ends. Germline CDR1 reads MNHNY; CDR2 reads SVGAGI (reference sequence).

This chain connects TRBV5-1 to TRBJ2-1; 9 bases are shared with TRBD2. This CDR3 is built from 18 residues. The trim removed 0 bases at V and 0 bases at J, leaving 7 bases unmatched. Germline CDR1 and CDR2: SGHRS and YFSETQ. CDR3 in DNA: TGCGCCAGCAGCTTGGCCCTAGCGGGGCGGAGCTCCTACAATGAGCAGTTCTTC. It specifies CASSLALAGRSSYNEQFF.

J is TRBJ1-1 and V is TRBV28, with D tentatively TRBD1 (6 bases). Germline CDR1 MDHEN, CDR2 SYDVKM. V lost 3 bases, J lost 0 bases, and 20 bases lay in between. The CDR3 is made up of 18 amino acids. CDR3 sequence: CASSFASGGRTMNTEAFF. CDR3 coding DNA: TGTGCCAGCAGTTTCGCCTCCGGGGGGCGTACTATGAACACTGAAGCTTTCTTT.

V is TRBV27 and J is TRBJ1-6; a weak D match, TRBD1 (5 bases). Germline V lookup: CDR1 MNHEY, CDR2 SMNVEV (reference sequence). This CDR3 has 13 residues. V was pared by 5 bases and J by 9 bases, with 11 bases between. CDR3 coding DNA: TGTGCCAGCAGTCCTACCGGGGGTTCACCCCTCCACTTT. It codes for CASSPTGGSPLHF.

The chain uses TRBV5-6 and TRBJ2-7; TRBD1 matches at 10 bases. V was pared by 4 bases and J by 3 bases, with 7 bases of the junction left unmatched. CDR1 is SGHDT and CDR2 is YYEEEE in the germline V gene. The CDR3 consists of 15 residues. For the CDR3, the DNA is TGTGCCAGCAGCATGGGACAGGGGAGACTCTACGAGCAGTACTTC. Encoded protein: CASSMGQGRLYEQYF.

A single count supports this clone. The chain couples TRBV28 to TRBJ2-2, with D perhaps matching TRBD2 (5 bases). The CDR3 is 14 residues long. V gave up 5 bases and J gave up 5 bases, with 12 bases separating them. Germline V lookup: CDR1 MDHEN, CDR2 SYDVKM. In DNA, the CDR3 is TGTGCCAGCAGTCCCCTGGACTTAACCGGGGAGCTGTTTTTT. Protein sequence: CASSPLDLTGELFF. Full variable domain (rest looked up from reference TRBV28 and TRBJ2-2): DVKVTQSSRYLVKRTGEKVFLECVQDMDHENMFWYRQDPGLGLRLIYFSYDVKMKEKGDIPEGYSVSREKKERFSLILESASTNQTSMYLCASSPLDLTGELFFGEGSRLTVL.

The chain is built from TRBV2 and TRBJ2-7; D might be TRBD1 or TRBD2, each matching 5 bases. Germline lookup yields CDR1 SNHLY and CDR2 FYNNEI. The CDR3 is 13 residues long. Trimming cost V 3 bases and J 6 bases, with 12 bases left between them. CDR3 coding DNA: TGTGCCAGCAGTGAGGGGGTGAGCCCCGAGCAGTACTTC. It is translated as CASSEGVSPEQYF.

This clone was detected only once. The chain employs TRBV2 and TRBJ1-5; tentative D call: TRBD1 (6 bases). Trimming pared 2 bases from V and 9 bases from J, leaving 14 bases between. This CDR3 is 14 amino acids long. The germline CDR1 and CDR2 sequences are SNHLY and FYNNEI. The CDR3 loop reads CASSERGGAWPQHF. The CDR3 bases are TGTGCCAGCAGTGAAAGGGGGGGGGCATGGCCCCAGCATTTT. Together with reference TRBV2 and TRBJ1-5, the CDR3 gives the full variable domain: EPEVTQTPSHQVTQMGQEVILRCVPISNHLYFYWYRQILGQKVEFLVSFYNNEISEKSEIFDDQFSVERPDGSNFTLKIRSTKLEDSAMYFCASSERGGAWPQHFGDGTRLSIL.

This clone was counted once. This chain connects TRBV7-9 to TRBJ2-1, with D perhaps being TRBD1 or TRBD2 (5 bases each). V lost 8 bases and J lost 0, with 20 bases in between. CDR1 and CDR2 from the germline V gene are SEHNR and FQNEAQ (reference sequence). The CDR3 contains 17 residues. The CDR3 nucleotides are TGTGCCAGCGACTACCTCCTGGCCCAGGGCTCCTACAATGAGCAGTTCTTC. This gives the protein CASDYLLAQGSYNEQFF.

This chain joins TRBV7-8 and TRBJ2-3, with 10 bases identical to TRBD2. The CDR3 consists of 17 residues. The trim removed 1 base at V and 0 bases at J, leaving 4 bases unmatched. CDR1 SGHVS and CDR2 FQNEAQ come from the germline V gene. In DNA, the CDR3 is TGTGCCAGCAGCTTAGAACTAGCGGGGCCCAGCACAGATACGCAGTATTTT. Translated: CASSLELAGPSTDTQYF.